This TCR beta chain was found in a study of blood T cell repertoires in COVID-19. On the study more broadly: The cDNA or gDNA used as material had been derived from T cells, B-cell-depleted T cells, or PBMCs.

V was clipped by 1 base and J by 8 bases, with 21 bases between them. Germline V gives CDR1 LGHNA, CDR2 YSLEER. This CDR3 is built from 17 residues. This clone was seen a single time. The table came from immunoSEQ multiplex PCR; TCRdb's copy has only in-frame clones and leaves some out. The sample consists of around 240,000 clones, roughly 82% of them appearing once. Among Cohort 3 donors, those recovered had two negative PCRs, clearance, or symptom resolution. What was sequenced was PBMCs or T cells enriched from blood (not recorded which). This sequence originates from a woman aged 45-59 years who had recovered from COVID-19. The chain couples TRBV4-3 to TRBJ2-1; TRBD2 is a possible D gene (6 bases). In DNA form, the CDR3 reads TGCGCCAGCAGCCAAGGAGCGACGGGAGAGGTGCCCCATGAGCAGTTCTTC. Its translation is CASSQGATGEVPHEQFF.